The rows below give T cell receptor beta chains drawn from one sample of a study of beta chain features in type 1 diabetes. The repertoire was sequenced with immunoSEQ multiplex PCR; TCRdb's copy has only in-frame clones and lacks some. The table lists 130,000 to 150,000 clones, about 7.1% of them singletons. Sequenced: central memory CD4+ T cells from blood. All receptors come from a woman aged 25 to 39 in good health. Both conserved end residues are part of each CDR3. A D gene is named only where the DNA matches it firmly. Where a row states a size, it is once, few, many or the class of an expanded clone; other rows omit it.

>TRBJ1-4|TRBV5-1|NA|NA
CASSLADRRSEKLFF
TGCGCCAGCAGCTTGGCTGACAGGCGAAGTGAAAAACTGTTTTTT
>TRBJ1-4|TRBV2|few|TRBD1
CASSGTGAVSKLFF
TGTGCCAGCAGTGGGACAGGAGCGGTCTCAAAACTGTTTTTT
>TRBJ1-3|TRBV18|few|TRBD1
CASSAQGALGNTIYF
TGTGCCAGCTCAGCACAGGGGGCGCTTGGAAACACCATATATTTT
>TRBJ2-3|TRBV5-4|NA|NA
CASSLSLGVTDTQYF
TGTGCCAGCAGCTTGTCCTTGGGAGTCACAGATACGCAGTATTTT
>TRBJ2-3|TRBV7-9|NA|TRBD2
CASTRLAGTDTQYF
TGTGCCAGCACGCGACTAGCGGGAACAGATACGCAGTATTTT
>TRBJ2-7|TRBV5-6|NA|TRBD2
CASSGDVGRVSGEQYF
TGTGCCAGCAGTGGCGACGTCGGGAGGGTGTCAGGCGAGCAGTACTTC
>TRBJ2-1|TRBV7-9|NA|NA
CASSPPGREGDEQFF
TGTGCCAGCAGCCCCCCCGGCAGGGAAGGAGATGAGCAGTTCTTC
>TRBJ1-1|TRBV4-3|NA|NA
CASSPRYGGPEAFF
TGCGCCAGCAGCCCTCGGTACGGGGGACCTGAAGCTTTCTTT
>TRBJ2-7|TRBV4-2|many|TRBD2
CASSQDWTSVSYEQYF
TGTGCCAGCAGCCAAGACTGGACTAGCGTCAGCTACGAGCAGTACTTC
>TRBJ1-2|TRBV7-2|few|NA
CASSPAWGPGYGYTF
TGTGCCAGCAGCCCAGCGTGGGGCCCGGGCTATGGCTACACCTTC
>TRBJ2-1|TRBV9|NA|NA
CASSDFLDGYNEQFF
TGTGCCAGCAGCGATTTTCTAGATGGGTACAATGAGCAGTTCTTC
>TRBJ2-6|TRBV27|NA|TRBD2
CASTFLTSGKGSGANVLTF
TGTGCCAGCACCTTTTTGACTAGCGGGAAGGGTTCTGGGGCCAACGTCCTGACTTTC
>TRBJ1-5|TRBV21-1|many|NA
CASSKGVPGGNQPQHF
TGTGCCAGCAGCAAAGGGGTCCCCGGAGGCAATCAGCCCCAGCATTTT
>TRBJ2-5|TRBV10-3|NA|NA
CASRFEETQYF
TGTGCCAGCAGGTTCGAAGAGACCCAGTACTTC
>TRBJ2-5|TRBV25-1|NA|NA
CASSEFSGSVQETQYF
TGTGCCAGCAGTGAATTTAGTGGGAGTGTCCAAGAGACCCAGTACTTC
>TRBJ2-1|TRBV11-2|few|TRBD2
CASSFTPLLAGDKFF
TGTGCCAGCAGCTTTACCCCCCTACTAGCGGGAGATAAGTTCTTC
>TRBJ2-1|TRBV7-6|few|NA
CASSLSPSGSYNEQFF
TGTGCCAGCAGCCTTTCCCCATCAGGCTCCTACAATGAGCAGTTCTTC
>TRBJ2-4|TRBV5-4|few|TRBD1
CASSQNRGQGNIQYF
TGTGCCAGCAGCCAAAACAGGGGGCAGGGGAACATTCAGTACTTC
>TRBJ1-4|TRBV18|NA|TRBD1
CASSLRDRGEKLFF
TGTGCCAGCTCCCTCCGGGACAGGGGTGAAAAACTGTTTTTT
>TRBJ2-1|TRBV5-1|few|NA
CASSLEDTFSYNEQFF
TGCGCCAGCAGCTTGGAGGACACTTTCTCCTACAATGAGCAGTTCTTC
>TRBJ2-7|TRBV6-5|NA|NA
CASSYKWRSSYEQYF
TGTGCCAGCAGTTACAAATGGAGGTCCTCCTACGAGCAGTACTTC
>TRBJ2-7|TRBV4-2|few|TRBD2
CASSQGGFMYEQYF
TGTGCCAGCAGCCAGGGGGGGTTCATGTACGAGCAGTACTTC
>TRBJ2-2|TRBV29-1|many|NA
CSARSAGLAWKTGELFF
TGCAGCGCTCGATCGGCGGGGTTAGCGTGGAAGACCGGGGAGCTGTTTTTT
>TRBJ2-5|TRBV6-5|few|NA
CASAGRETQYF
TGTGCCAGCGCGGGGAGGGAGACCCAGTACTTC
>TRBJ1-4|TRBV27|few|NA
CASRRQGDNEKLFF
TGTGCCAGTCGACGGCAGGGCGATAATGAAAAACTGTTTTTT
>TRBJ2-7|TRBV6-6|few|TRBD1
CASENPGQSSYEQYF
TGTGCCAGCGAAAATCCGGGACAGAGCTCCTACGAGCAGTACTTC
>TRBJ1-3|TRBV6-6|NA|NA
CASRSPGSSGNTIYF
TGTGCCAGCAGGTCTCCGGGGAGCTCTGGAAACACCATATATTTT
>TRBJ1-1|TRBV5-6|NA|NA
CASSLPQGTEAFF
TGTGCCAGCAGCTTGCCCCAGGGCACTGAAGCTTTCTTT
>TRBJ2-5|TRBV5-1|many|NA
CASSLSGREQETQYF
TGCGCCAGCAGCTTGTCGGGTCGCGAACAAGAGACCCAGTACTTC
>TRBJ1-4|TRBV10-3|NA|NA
CAISDQSTNEKLFF
TGTGCCATCAGTGACCAGTCAACTAATGAAAAACTGTTTTTT
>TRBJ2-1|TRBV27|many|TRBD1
CASSWQFRDRGRQFF
TGTGCCAGCAGTTGGCAGTTTCGGGACAGGGGACGACAGTTCTTC
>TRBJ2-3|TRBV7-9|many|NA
CASSFAGSWDTQYF
TGTGCCAGCAGCTTCGCGGGATCATGGGATACGCAGTATTTT
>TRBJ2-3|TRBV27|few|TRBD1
CASSPGTGQNTQYF
TGTGCCAGCAGTCCAGGGACAGGACAGAATACGCAGTATTTT
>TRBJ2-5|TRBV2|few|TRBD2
CASSGYGRALAWLETQYF
TGTGCCAGCAGTGGATACGGGAGGGCCCTAGCGTGGCTTGAGACCCAGTACTTC
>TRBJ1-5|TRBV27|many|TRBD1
CASREFTGGAEPQHF
TGTGCCAGCAGGGAATTTACAGGGGGCGCGGAGCCCCAGCATTTT
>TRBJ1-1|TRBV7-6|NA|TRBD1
CASSLVGQGVAEAFF
TGTGCCAGCAGCTTAGTGGGGCAGGGGGTCGCTGAAGCTTTCTTT
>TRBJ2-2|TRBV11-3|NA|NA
CASSLAPWGDTGELFF
TGTGCCAGCAGCTTAGCCCCTTGGGGGGACACCGGGGAGCTGTTTTTT
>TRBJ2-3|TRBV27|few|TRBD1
CASSVYGTGRSDTQYF
TGTGCCAGCAGTGTATACGGGACAGGGCGCTCAGATACGCAGTATTTT
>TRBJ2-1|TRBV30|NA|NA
CAWSVLGRKQNEQFF
TGTGCCTGGAGTGTACTCGGGAGAAAGCAAAATGAGCAGTTCTTC
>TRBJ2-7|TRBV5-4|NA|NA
CASSLIRGHEQYF
TGTGCCAGCAGCTTGATCAGGGGTCACGAGCAGTACTTC